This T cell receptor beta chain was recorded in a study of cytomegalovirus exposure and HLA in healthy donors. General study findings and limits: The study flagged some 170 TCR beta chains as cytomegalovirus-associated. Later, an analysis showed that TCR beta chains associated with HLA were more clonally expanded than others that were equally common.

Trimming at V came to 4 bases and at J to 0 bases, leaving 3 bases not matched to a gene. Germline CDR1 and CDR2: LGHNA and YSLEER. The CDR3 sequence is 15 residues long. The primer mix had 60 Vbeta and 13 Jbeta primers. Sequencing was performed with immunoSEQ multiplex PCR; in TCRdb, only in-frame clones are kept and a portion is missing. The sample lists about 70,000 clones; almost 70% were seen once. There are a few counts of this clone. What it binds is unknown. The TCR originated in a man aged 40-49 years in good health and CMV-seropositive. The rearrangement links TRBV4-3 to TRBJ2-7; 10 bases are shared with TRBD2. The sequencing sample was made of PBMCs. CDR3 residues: CASSRTSGNSYEQYF. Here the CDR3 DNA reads TGCGCCAGCAGCCGGACTAGCGGAAACTCCTACGAGCAGTACTTC.